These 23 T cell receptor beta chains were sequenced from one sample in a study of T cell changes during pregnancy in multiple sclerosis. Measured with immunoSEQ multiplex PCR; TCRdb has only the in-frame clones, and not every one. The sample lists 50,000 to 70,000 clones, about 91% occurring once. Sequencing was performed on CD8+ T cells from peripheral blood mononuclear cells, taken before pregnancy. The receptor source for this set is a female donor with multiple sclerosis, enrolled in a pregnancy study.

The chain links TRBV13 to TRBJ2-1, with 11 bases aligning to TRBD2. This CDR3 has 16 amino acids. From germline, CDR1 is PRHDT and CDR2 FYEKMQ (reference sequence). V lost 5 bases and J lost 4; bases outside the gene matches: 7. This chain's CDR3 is CASSVGGLAEYNEQFF. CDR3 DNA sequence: TGTGCCAGCAGCGTCGGGGGACTAGCGGAATACAATGAGCAGTTCTTC. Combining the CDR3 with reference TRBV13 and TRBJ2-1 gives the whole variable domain AAGVIQSPRHLIKEKRETATLKCYPIPRHDTVYWYQQGPGQDPQFLISFYEKMQSDKGSIPDRFSAQQFSDYHSELNMSSLELGDSALYFCASSVGGLAEYNEQFFGPGTRLTVL.

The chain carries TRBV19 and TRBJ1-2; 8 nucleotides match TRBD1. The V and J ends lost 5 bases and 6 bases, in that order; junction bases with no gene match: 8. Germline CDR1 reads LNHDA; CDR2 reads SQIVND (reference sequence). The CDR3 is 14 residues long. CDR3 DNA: TGTGCCAGTAGTGCGGCAGGGGGCTTGGATGGCTACACCTTC. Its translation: CASSAAGGLDGYTF.

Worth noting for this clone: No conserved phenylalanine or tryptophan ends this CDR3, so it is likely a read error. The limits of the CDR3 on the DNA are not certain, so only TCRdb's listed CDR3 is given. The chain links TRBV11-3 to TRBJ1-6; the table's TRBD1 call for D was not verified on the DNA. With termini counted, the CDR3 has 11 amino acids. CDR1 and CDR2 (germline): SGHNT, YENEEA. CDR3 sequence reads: CASSVDTVSRG.

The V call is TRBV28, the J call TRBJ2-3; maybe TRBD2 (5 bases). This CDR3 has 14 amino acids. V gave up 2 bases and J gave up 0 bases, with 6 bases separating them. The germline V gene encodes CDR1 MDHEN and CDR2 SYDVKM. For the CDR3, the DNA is TGTGCCAGCAGTTTAACGGGGAGCACAGATACGCAGTATTTT. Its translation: CASSLTGSTDTQYF.

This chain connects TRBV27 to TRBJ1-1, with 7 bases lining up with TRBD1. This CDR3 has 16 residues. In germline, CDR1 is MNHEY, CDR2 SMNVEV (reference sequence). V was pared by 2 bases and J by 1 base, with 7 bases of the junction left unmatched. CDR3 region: CASSLGTAHPNTEAFF. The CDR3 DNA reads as TGTGCCAGCAGTTTAGGGACAGCCCACCCGAACACTGAAGCTTTCTTT.

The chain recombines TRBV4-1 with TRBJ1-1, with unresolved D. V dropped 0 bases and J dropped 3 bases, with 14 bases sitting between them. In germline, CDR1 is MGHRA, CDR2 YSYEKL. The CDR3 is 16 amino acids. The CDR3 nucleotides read TGCGCCAGCAGCCAAGATTTGGGAGGCGACGACACTGAAGCTTTCTTT. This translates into CASSQDLGGDDTEAFF.

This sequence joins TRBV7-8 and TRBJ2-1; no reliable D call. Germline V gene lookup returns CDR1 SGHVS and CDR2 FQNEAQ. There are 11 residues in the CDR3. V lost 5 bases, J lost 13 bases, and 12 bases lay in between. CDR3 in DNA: TGTGCCAGCAGCCTACGTGACACTCAGTTCTTC. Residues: CASSLRDTQFF.

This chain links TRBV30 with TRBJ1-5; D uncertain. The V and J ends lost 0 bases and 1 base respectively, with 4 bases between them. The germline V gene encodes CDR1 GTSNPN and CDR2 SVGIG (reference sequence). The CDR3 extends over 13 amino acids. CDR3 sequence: CAWSVGSNQPQHF. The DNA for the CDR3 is TGTGCCTGGAGTGTCGGGAGCAATCAGCCCCAGCATTTT.

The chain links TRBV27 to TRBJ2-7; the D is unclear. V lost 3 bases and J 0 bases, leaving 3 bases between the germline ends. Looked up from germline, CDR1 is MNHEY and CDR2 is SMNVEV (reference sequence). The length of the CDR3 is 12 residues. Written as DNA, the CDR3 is TGTGCCAGCAGTTTCAACTCCTACGAGCAGTACTTC. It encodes CASSFNSYEQYF.

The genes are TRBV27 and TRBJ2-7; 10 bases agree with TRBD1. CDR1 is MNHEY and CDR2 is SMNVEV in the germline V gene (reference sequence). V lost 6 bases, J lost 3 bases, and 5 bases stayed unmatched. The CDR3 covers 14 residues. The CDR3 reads CASSPTGGIYEQYF. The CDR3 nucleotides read TGTGCCAGCAGCCCGACAGGGGGCATCTACGAGCAGTACTTC.

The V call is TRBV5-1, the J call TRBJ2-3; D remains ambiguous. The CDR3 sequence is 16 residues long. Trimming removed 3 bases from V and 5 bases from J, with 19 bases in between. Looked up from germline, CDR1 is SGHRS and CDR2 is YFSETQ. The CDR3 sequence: CASSSLTLPPGDTQYF. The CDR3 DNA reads TGCGCCAGCAGCTCATTGACTCTTCCTCCTGGAGATACGCAGTATTTT.

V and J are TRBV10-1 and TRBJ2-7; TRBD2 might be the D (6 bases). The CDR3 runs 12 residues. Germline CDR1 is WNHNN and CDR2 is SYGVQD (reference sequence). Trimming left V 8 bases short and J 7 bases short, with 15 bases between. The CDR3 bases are TGCGCCAGCGGGGGTCCTGGAGGGGAGCAGTACTTC. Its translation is CASGGPGGEQYF.

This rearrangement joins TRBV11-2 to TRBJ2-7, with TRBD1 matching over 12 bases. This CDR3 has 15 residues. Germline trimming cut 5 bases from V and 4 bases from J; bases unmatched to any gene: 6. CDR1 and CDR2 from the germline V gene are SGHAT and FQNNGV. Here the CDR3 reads CASSPGTGGQYEQYF. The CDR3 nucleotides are TGTGCCAGCAGCCCCGGGACAGGGGGCCAGTACGAGCAGTACTTC.

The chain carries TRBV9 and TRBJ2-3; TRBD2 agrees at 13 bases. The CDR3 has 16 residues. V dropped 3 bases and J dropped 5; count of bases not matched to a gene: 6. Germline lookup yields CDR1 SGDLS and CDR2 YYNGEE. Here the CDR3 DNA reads TGTGCCAGCAGCGCCCCCGGGACTAGCGGGGAAGATACGCAGTATTTT. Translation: CASSAPGTSGEDTQYF.

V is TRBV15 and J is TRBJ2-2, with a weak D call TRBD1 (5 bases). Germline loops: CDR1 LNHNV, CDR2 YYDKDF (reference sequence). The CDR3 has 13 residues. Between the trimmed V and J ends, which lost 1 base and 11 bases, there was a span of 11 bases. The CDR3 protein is CATSRVTGSELFF. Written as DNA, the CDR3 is TGTGCCACCAGCAGAGTAACAGGTAGCGAGCTGTTTTTT.

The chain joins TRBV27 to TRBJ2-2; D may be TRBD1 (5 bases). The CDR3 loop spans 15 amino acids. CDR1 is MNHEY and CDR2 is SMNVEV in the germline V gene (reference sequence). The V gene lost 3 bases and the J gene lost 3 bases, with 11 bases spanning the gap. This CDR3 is CASSFTGPYTGELFF. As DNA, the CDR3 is TGTGCCAGCAGTTTTACAGGTCCCTACACCGGGGAGCTGTTTTTT.

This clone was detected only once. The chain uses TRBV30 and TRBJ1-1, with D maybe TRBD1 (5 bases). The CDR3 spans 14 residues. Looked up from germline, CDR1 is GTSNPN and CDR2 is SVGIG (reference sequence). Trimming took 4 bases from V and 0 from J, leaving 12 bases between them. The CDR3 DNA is TGTGCCTGGACAGACAGCCCCATGAACACTGAAGCTTTCTTT. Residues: CAWTDSPMNTEAFF.

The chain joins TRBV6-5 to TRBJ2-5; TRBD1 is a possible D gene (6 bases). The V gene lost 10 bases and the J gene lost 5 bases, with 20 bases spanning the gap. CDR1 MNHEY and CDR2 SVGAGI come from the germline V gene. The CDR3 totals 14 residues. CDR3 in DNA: TGTGCCACCGATTATACAGGGTCCGGGGAGACCCAGTACTTC. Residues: CATDYTGSGETQYF.

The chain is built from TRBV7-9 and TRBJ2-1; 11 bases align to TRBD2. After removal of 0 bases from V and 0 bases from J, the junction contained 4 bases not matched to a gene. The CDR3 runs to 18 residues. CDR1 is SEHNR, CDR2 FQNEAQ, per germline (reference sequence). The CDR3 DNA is TGTGCCAGCAGCTTAGCGGGACTAGCGGAGAGCTCCTACAATGAGCAGTTCTTC. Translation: CASSLAGLAESSYNEQFF.

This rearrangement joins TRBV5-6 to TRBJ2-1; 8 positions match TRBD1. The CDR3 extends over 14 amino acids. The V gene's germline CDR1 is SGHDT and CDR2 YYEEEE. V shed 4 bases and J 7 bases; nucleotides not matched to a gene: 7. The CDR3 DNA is TGTGCCAGCAGCCGAACGGACAGGGATAATGAGCAGTTCTTC. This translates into CASSRTDRDNEQFF.

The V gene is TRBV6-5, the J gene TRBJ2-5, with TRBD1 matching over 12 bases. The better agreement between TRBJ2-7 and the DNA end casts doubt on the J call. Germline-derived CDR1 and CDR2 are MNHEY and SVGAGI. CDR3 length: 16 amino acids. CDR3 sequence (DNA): TGTGCCAGCAGTTACACTGGGACAGGGGGCTTCTACGAGCAGTACTTC. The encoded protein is CASSYTGTGGFYEQYF.

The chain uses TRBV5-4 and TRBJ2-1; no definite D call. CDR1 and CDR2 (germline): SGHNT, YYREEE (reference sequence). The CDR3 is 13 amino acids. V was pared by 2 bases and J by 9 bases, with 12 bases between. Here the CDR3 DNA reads TGTGCCAGCAGCTTCTACCCTCCGGTTGAGCAGTTCTTC. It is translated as CASSFYPPVEQFF.

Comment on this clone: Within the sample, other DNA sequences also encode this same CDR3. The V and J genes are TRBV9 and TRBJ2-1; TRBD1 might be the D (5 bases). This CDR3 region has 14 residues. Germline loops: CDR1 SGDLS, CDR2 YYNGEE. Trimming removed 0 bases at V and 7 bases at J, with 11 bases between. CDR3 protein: CASSVGAGLNEQFF. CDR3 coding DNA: TGTGCCAGCAGCGTAGGGGCAGGGCTGAATGAGCAGTTCTTC.